The TCR beta chain described here comes from a study of cytomegalovirus exposure and HLA in healthy donors (dated by TCRdb to 2015 to 2018). With respect to the entire study: According to an earlier analysis of several hundred of the donors, about 190 million T cells yielded roughly 110 million unique TCR beta sequences and approximately 300 Gb of sequence data. A later analysis re-examined previously published TCR beta repertoires from roughly 650 donors and added high-resolution HLA genotyping to investigate patterns of TCR occurrence. The study aimed to test whether cataloging public T cell receptors could reveal signatures of past pathogen exposure. Typing coverage varied by locus: roughly 620-640 donors for A, B, C, DRB1 and DQB1; approximately 560 for DQA1; 606 for DPA1; about 450 for DPB1. Across 398 genotyped donors of the cohort, an average of about 200,000 unique TCR beta nucleotide sequences per donor were sequenced, and around 20% of those sequences were non-productive. Class I and class II HLA loci were covered by the typing at four-digit resolution. Of the roughly 410 genotyped donors, 80% to 90% were placed in the genetic ancestry cluster associated with self-reported Caucasian donors. Rather than using new phenotypic data, the later analysis identified candidate immune exposures from TCR beta sequences and from how often those sequences occurred across donors. Roughly five DR-DQ haplotypes were treated as single units for association and clustering because of strong linkage in the cohort. Donor age, sex, ethnicity and CMV serostatus were collected together with the repertoire data. The study profiled the T cell repertoires of approximately 700 subjects by immunosequencing and related them to cytomegalovirus serostatus. Besides the first cohort of some 670 subjects, a separate validation cohort made up of 120 different subjects was used. All discovery cohort repertoires had been generated on a single sequencing platform. An earlier analysis of about 620 of the donors applied high-throughput TCR beta sequencing to assess whether each TCR beta V gene segment acted as functional or pseudogenic. To predict cytomegalovirus infection status, the study combined high-throughput TCR immunosequencing, statistical association of individual TCRs with disease status, and machine learning. About 280 gigabases of sequencing data and 70 million to 100 million unique TCR sequences made up an early release that covered some 640 HLA-typed donors. A later genetic analysis took genome-wide SNP genotypes for 398 of the 666 donors and used that subset as a discovery cohort. The full study reports these points: While some public TCRs were present in many individuals, most TCR sequences turned up only very rarely across donors. Because the 87-base-pair reads could not distinguish some IMGT-functional V segments, including TRBV6-2 and TRBV6-3, those segments were excluded. An association between a missense DCLRE1C variant and V-gene and J-gene trimming of TCR beta chains was found in a later genetic analysis and replicated in an independent cohort. A later analysis found that most CMV-associated TCR beta chains appeared HLA-restricted, with HLA associations seemingly driven largely by CMV exposure. According to a later analysis, TCR association rates differed among HLA loci, with DRB1 alleles showing the most associated TCRs and HLA-C alleles showing the fewest. Only TCR beta chains were sequenced in this cohort, and the absence of alpha or paired-chain data limited detectable features. The only immune exposure information available for the cohort was CMV serostatus. In vitro tests confirmed that a few of the cytomegalovirus-associated TCR beta chains recognize cytomegalovirus antigens. Correlated functional status among segregating V segments might be attributable to linkage disequilibrium, but an unknown experimental factor could not be ruled out. Cytomegalovirus status was reported to be diagnosed by the classifier with high specificity and sensitivity in both the original and validation cohorts. Broadly in line with IMGT annotations, most TCR beta V segments showed up in productive rearrangements about 90% or about 30% of the time in an earlier analysis of some 590 of the donors. Several of the top co-occurrence clusters appeared to be linked to parvovirus B19, influenza, CMV and Epstein-Barr virus, according to a later analysis. Because HLA typing was unavailable for some donors at each locus, only the typed subset was used in association tests. Assigning TCR associations to individual alleles was difficult when HLA alleles, especially DR and DQ, strongly co-occurred. Presence/absence analyses assumed roughly uniform sequencing depth across donors, an assumption that may not hold. In a later analysis, HLA-associated TCR beta chains were found to be more clonally expanded and to have lower generation probabilities than equally common non-associated chains. According to the authors, the approach could potentially be generalized to other disease states and immunological phenotypes. The earlier analysis of some 560 of the donors excluded 15 to 20 rarely observed V segments, including chromosome 9 orphons, because counts were too low. A total of 150 to 200 TCR beta chains were listed by the study as associated with cytomegalovirus. A further reported finding was that TCR beta sequences accurately predicted the HLA-A and HLA-B alleles for most subjects in the first cohort. A later genetic analysis reported fewer N-insertions in productive TCRs among donors in an Asian-associated ancestry cluster than the roughly 700-donor mean. Specific HLA alleles were associated with 18,000 or so TCR beta sequences at a false discovery rate of 0.05 in a later analysis. A group of highly shared sequence variants was considered likely to be a technical artifact of the sequencing pipeline.

The cohort was made up of 666 healthy bone marrow donors. Cohort members were all nominally healthy when sampled, although unrecorded immune exposures were likely present. The donor was CMV seronegative and was included in the group of hundreds of seronegative cohort members. Every donor gave a peripheral blood sample, and the peripheral blood mononuclear cells from that sample were used for TCR beta sequencing. Genomic DNA was extracted from the blood cell samples with the Qiagen DNeasy Blood Extraction Kit. In regard to this clone: Its antigen is not yet known. It has no much larger one-base neighbor in the sample; base qualities were not kept.

From the cysteine up to the phenylalanine, the CDR3 has a length of 15 residues. The only DNA kept is the CDR3, 45 bases in frame from the first base. Germline trimming: 4 bases from V, 5 bases from J; junction bases outside gene matches: 5. The germline V gene supplies CDR1 MNHEY and CDR2 SVGAGI. The library came from the immunoSEQ multiplex PCR assay. For the multiplex PCR, a mixture combining 60 forward primers for TCR Vbeta segments and 13 reverse primers for TCR Jbeta segments was used. A multiplex PCR assay on genomic DNA amplified the CDR3 region of rearranged TCR beta genes. On the Illumina HiSeq System, the amplified TCR beta libraries were sequenced as 87-base-pair reads. As for the authors' bioinformatics: Across the roughly 670 repertoires, a later analysis counted tens of millions of unique TCR beta chains, some 11 million of which were shared by at least two donors. To remove PCR and sequencing errors, raw reads were error-corrected and collapsed into unique sequences using a nearest-neighbor algorithm that merged closely related sequences. V, D and J gene segments were assigned by aligning CDR3 sequences to IMGT reference sequences. For a sequence to be retained, a match of at least six nucleotides to both a V gene segment and a J gene segment was required. Rearrangements were classified as productive when the CDR3 lacked stop codons and remained in frame with V and J, and all other rearrangements were classified as non-productive. Following IMGT convention, CDR3 was defined as the stretch from the second conserved V-encoded cysteine to the conserved J-encoded phenylalanine. In an earlier analysis of approximately 590 of the donors, sequences lacking an unambiguous match to a single V gene segment were excluded. An earlier analysis of fewer than 750 of the donors called V segments functional above 56.7% productive rearrangements and segregating when the between-donor standard deviation exceeded 5%. A statistical classification framework was developed to diagnose cytomegalovirus status using the catalog of TCR beta chain sequences. A later analysis assigned V and J genes by comparing TCR nucleotide sequences with IMGT/GENE-DB human TR gene sequences. A later analysis assigned CDR3 sequences and most-parsimonious VDJ recombination scenarios with the TCRdist pipeline. A later analysis defined each TCR beta chain by its CDR3 amino acid sequence plus V-gene family, and excluded reads lacking a unique V-gene family. In a later analysis, some 600 highly shared, low-generation-probability nucleotide sequences were removed to address suspected cross-contamination and a sequencing artifact. For each public chain, a later analysis derived a clonal expansion index from normalized ranks of inferred template counts within each repertoire. A later analysis computed generation probabilities with a VDJ recombination model fitted to out-of-frame rearrangements, and checked the results against IGoR. A later analysis scored TCR-TCR, TCR-HLA and TCR-CMV co-occurrence with hypergeometric tests, applying a repertoire-size bias correction to TCR pairs. To estimate false discovery rates, a later analysis permuted the HLA or CMV assignments 20 times. In a later analysis, co-occurring TCRs were grouped using DBSCAN, and TCRdist sequence similarity was added for clustering within HLA-allele-positive subsets. For co-occurrence clustering, repertoires with fewer than 30,000 or more than 120,000 public chains were excluded, along with five or six repertoires with anomalous nucleotide sharing. This is the immuneACCESS table as TCRdb keeps it, with only in-frame sequences that have V and J called. A part of the clones is gone; compared with another copy, unresolved V genes explain less than half, and the rest is unexplained. D and trimming come from the DNA, and the V and J calls and clone size come from that table. The sample data list about 120,000 clones, and about four fifths of these were observed just once. 3% to 5% of the sample goes to the ten largest clones.

The receptor's source is a woman aged 25 to 39 in good health and CMV-seronegative. The source material was PBMCs. The V and J segments used are TRBV6-5 and TRBJ2-7; 13 bases in the junction line up with TRBD2. The DNA sequence follows: TGTGCCAGCAGTTTCGAACTAGCGGGAGGGAACGAGCAGTACTTC. This gives the protein CASSFELAGGNEQYF.